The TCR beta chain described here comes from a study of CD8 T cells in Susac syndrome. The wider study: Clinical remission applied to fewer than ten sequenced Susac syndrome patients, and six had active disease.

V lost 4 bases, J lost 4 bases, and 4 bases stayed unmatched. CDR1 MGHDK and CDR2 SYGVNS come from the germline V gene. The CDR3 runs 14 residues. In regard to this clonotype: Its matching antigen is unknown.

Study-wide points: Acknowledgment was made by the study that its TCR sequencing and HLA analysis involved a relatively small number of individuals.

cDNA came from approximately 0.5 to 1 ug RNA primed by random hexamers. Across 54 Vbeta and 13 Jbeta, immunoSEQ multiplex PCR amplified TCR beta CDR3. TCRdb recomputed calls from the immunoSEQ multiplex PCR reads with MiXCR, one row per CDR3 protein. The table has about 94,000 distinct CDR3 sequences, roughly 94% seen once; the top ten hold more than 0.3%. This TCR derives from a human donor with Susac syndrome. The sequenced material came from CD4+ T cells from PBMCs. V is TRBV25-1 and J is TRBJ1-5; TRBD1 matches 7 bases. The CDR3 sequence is CASSGTGLNQPQHF. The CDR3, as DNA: TGTGCCAGCAGTGGGACAGGACTTAATCAGCCCCAGCATTTT.